One and the same sample provided the 8 T cell receptor beta chains below, sequenced in a study of T cell changes during pregnancy in multiple sclerosis. TCRdb keeps only in-frame clones here, not all; method: immunoSEQ multiplex PCR. The table shows around 50,000 clones, with around 92% occurring only once. This sample comprised peripheral blood, obtained after pregnancy. These receptors were taken from a female donor in good health, enrolled as a control in a pregnancy study.

The V call is TRBV7-6, the J call TRBJ2-5; TRBD1 is a possible D gene (6 bases). Germline V gene data show CDR1 as SGHVS and CDR2 as FNYEAQ. The V and J ends lost 3 bases and 4 bases respectively, with 24 bases between them. This CDR3 region has 18 residues. This chain's CDR3 is CASSFAFLQGFEAETQYF. The CDR3, as DNA: TGTGCCAGCAGCTTTGCCTTTCTTCAGGGGTTTGAGGCAGAGACCCAGTACTTC.

This clone was seen a handful of times. This chain uses TRBV20-1 with TRBJ2-7; 7 bases agree with TRBD1. CDR1 DFQATT and CDR2 SNEGSKA come from the germline V gene (reference sequence). The CDR3 has 11 residues. The trim removed 6 bases at V and 3 bases at J, leaving 2 bases unmatched. CDR3 nucleotides: TGCAGTGCCCGGGACAGCTACGAGCAGTACTTC. It yields the protein CSARDSYEQYF.

On this clone: The junction departs from the called germline gene at one end, perhaps through a read error. The V and J genes are TRBV7-7 and TRBJ2-3, with 9 bases lining up with TRBD1. Looked up from germline, CDR1 is SSHAT and CDR2 is FNYEAQ (reference sequence). The CDR3 has 15 residues. DNA for the CDR3: TGTGCTAGCAGCCGGGACAGGGCAGGGGAAAATACGCAGTATTTT. This sequence encodes CASSRDRAGENTQYF. The whole variable domain, remainder taken from reference TRBV7-7 and TRBJ2-3, is GAGVSQSPRYKVTKRGQDVTLRCDPISSHATLYWYQQALGQGPEFLTYFNYEAQPDKSGLPSDRFSAERPEGSISTLTIQRTEQRDSAMYRCASSRDRAGENTQYFGPGTRLTVL.

The table lists this clone with a count of one. The V gene is TRBV4-3, the J gene TRBJ1-2; D call uncertain. The CDR3 is 13 amino acids. V was cut by 0 bases and J by 7 bases, with 9 bases left in between. CDR1 and CDR2 from the germline V gene are LGHNA and YSLEER. The CDR3 DNA is TGCGCCAGCAGCCAAGAAACCTTTAGTGGCTACACCTTC. It codes for CASSQETFSGYTF.

This chain links TRBV5-4 with TRBJ2-3; TRBD2 aligns across 11 bases. The CDR3 is 18 residues long. V shed 3 bases, J shed 2 bases, and the junction held 11 bases outside the gene matches. Germline lookup yields CDR1 SGHNT and CDR2 YYREEE (reference sequence). The CDR3 region has the DNA TGTGCCAGCAGCTCAAATGACCTAGCGGGGGGTATCACAGATACGCAGTATTTT. Its translation is CASSSNDLAGGITDTQYF.

This chain links TRBV5-1 with TRBJ2-1; 8 bases agree with TRBD2. V gave up 3 bases and J gave up 0 bases; unmatched junction bases: 5. There are 16 residues in the CDR3. CDR1 is SGHRS, CDR2 YFSETQ, per germline. As DNA, the CDR3 is TGCGCCAGCAGCTCGGAGCGGGAGCGCTCCTACAATGAGCAGTTCTTC. Its translation is CASSSERERSYNEQFF.

The V and J genes are TRBV28 and TRBJ2-5; 9 bases match TRBD2. Germline lookup yields CDR1 MDHEN and CDR2 SYDVKM. The CDR3 has 15 amino acids. V shed 1 base, J shed 5 bases, and the junction held 5 bases outside the gene matches. The CDR3 is CASSLSAGGAETQYF. The CDR3 region has the DNA TGTGCCAGCAGTTTATCGGCGGGAGGGGCGGAGACCCAGTACTTC.

The sample holds one count of this clone. The chain carries TRBV29-1 and TRBJ1-5, with D possibly being TRBD1 (5 bases). The length of the CDR3 is 13 residues. Trimming shortened V by 6 bases and J by 0 bases, and 9 bases separated the two germline ends. CDR1 and CDR2 (germline): SQVTM, ANQGSEA. The CDR3 nucleotides are TGCAGCGTCCGACAGACTAGCAATCAGCCCCAGCATTTT. Protein product: CSVRQTSNQPQHF. The whole variable domain, remainder taken from reference TRBV29-1 and TRBJ1-5, is SAVISQKPSRDICQRGTSLTIQCQVDSQVTMMFWYRQQPGQSLTLIATANQGSEATYESGFVIDKFPISRPNLTFSTLTVSNMSPEDSSIYLCSVRQTSNQPQHFGDGTRLSIL.